Presented here are 14 T cell receptor beta chains from one specimen sequenced in a study of T-cell memory formation after mild COVID-19. TCRdb re-called the 5' RACE reads through MiXCR, storing one row per CDR3 protein. The sample yields about 440,000 distinct CDR3 sequences, 15% to 25% seen once. Specimen: PBMCs or a T cell subset sorted from them (not recorded which). The receptors here all came from an adult woman who had mild COVID-19 (a few samples of this study predate the infection). Cell type and time point are not known.

This clonotype showed up just a few times. CDR3: CASSQEGDGEKLFF. The CDR3 DNA is TGCGCCAGCAGCCAAGAGGGGGACGGGGAAAAACTGTTTTTT. The chain is built from TRBV4-1 and TRBJ1-4; weak D call: TRBD1 (5 bases). The V end lost 0 bases, the J end lost 8 bases, and 10 bases lay between the germline ends. The CDR3 runs to 14 residues. Germline V CDR1 and CDR2: MGHRA, YSYEKL.

V usage is TRBV4-1 and J usage is TRBJ2-7; D may correspond to TRBD1 or TRBD2 (5 bases each). Trimming took off 0 bases at V and 3 bases at J, with 12 bases between the two ends. Germline values: CDR1 MGHRA, CDR2 YSYEKL. There are 15 residues in the CDR3. The CDR3 DNA reads as TGCGCCAGCAGCCAAGAAGAGGGGAGCATCTACGAGCAGTACTTC. It specifies CASSQEEGSIYEQYF.

This chain uses TRBV3-1 with TRBJ1-2, with TRBD1 matching 7 bases. J gave up 7 bases and V 3 bases, and 11 bases lay outside the gene matches. CDR3 size: 15 residues. Germline V CDR1 and CDR2: LGHDT, YNNKEL (reference sequence). CDR3 region: CASSHQGVPSRGYTF. The CDR3 DNA follows: TGTGCCAGCAGCCACCAGGGGGTACCGAGTCGTGGCTACACCTTC.

The rearrangement links TRBV18 to TRBJ2-3, with D perhaps TRBD2 (5 bases). Trimming pared 0 bases from V and 4 bases from J, leaving 11 bases between. This CDR3 region has 15 residues. Looked up from germline, CDR1 is KGHSH and CDR2 is LQKENI. CDR3 amino acids: CASSPPMEEPDTQYF. CDR3 coding DNA: TGTGCCAGCTCACCACCGATGGAGGAACCAGATACGCAGTATTTT.

This chain uses TRBV20-1 with TRBJ1-1; 7 positions match TRBD1. The CDR3 is made up of 18 amino acids. The germline CDR1 and CDR2 sequences are DFQATT and SNEGSKA (reference sequence). V shed 0 bases, J shed 5 bases, and the junction held 18 bases outside the gene matches. In DNA, the CDR3 is TGCAGTGCTAGAGAAGGCTTATATTGGTGGCAGGGGGAAACTGAAGCTTTCTTT. Amino acid sequence: CSAREGLYWWQGETEAFF.

The CDR3 loop reads CASSQPDRVAKNIQYF. CDR3 bases: TGCGCCAGCAGCCAACCCGACAGGGTAGCCAAAAACATTCAGTACTTC. The genes are TRBV4-1 and TRBJ2-4; 7 bases agree with TRBD1. V dropped 2 bases and J dropped 0; count of bases not matched to a gene: 4. The CDR3 totals 16 residues. Germline CDR1 reads MGHRA; CDR2 reads YSYEKL.

This clonotype was detected many times. The V call is TRBV11-1, the J call TRBJ2-6, with D hard to call. Trimming took off 1 base at V and 0 bases at J, with 4 bases between the two ends. The germline CDR1 and CDR2 sequences are SGHAT and FQDESV (reference sequence). The CDR3 runs 15 residues. The CDR3 loop is CASSLGLSGANVLTF. The DNA of the CDR3 is TGTGCCAGCAGCTTAGGACTCTCTGGGGCCAACGTCCTGACTTTC.

The V call is TRBV11-2, the J call TRBJ1-1; D perhaps matches TRBD1 (6 bases). Trimming removed 2 bases at V and 6 bases at J, with 16 bases between. The CDR3 is made up of 15 amino acids. Looked up from germline, CDR1 is SGHAT and CDR2 is FQNNGV. The CDR3 loop reads CASSLRVGGHAEAFF. The DNA of the CDR3 is TGTGCCAGCAGCTTAAGAGTGGGGGGGCATGCTGAAGCTTTCTTT.

This clonotype has a handful of counts. This sequence joins TRBV9 and TRBJ2-5, with 15 bases fitting TRBD2. J was trimmed by 5 bases and V by 4 bases; bases with no gene match: 9. Germline CDR1 and CDR2: SGDLS and YYNGEE. This CDR3 has 17 amino acids. The CDR3 sequence is CASSIGTSGGSRETQYF. CDR3 in DNA: TGTGCCAGCAGCATCGGGACTAGCGGGGGGAGTAGGGAGACCCAGTACTTC.

V usage is TRBV2 and J usage is TRBJ1-5; D uncertain. Trimming cost V 2 bases and J 2 bases, with 7 bases left between them. The CDR3 runs 14 residues. CDR1 is SNHLY, CDR2 FYNNEI, per germline. CDR3 sequence reads: CASSEYRRNQPQHF. The DNA of the CDR3 is TGTGCCAGCAGTGAATACCGCCGCAATCAGCCCCAGCATTTT.

This chain uses TRBV20-1 with TRBJ2-7, with no clear D. Germline V CDR1 and CDR2: DFQATT, SNEGSKA (reference sequence). Trimming removed 0 bases at V and 3 bases at J, with 9 bases between. The CDR3 has 13 residues. The CDR3 DNA follows: TGCAGTGCTAGAGATCAGTCAGACTACGAGCAGTACTTC. Protein: CSARDQSDYEQYF.

This clonotype appeared many times. The chain has TRBV7-2 and TRBJ2-1, with 10 bases fitting TRBD2. Trimming took 1 base from V and 8 from J; bases not matched to a gene: 11. CDR1 is SGHTA and CDR2 is FQGNSA in the germline V gene. This CDR3 region has 17 residues. The CDR3 loop is CASSLGPLAGGRYEQFF. CDR3 DNA sequence: TGTGCCAGCAGCTTAGGCCCGTTAGCGGGAGGTAGGTATGAGCAGTTCTTC.

In this sample, this clonotype turned up once. This sequence joins TRBV2 and TRBJ2-2, with no clear D. The CDR3 is made up of 14 amino acids. V lost 4 bases, J lost 1 base, and 7 bases lay in between. Germline V gives CDR1 SNHLY, CDR2 FYNNEI. As DNA, the CDR3 is TGTGCCAGCAGTGCTATACGGAACACCGGGGAGCTGTTTTTT. This sequence encodes CASSAIRNTGELFF.

This clonotype appeared many times. The chain recombines TRBV14 with TRBJ2-1, with a possible D match to TRBD2 (7 bases). The CDR3 extends over 17 amino acids. Between the trimmed V and J ends, which lost 4 bases and 7 bases, there was a span of 23 bases. Germline V gives CDR1 SGHDN, CDR2 FVKESK. The CDR3 is CASSPGSGAGVYNEQFF. CDR3 sequence (DNA): TGTGCCAGCAGCCCCGGATCAGGGGCGGGAGTATATAATGAGCAGTTCTTC.